This T cell receptor beta chain appears in the sequencing data of a study of blood T cell repertoires in COVID-19. Here immunoSEQ multiplex PCR was the method, and the copy in TCRdb shows in-frame clones only, minus some. This table has about 93,000 clones, approximately 80% appearing once. The CDR3 length is 14 residues. CDR1 GTSNPN and CDR2 SVGIG come from the germline V gene (reference sequence). Trimming stripped 3 bases from V and 10 bases from J, with 19 bases between. The chain recombines TRBV30 with TRBJ1-3, with D possibly matching TRBD1 (6 bases). This sequence was found in a human donor in a cohort sampled during active COVID-19. The specimen was peripheral blood. The CDR3 reads CAWRIRGGSMTIYF. The CDR3, as DNA: TGTGCCTGGAGGATAAGGGGGGGGTCGATGACCATATATTTT.